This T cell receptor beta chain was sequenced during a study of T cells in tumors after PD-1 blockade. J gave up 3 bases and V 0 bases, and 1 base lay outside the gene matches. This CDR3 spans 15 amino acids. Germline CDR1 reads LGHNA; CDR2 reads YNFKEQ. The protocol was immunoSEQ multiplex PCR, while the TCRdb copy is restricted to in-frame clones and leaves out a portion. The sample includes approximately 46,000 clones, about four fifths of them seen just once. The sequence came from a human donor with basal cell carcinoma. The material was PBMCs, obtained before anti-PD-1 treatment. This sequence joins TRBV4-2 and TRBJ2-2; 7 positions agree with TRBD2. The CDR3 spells CASSQDSGHTGELFF. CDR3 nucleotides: TGTGCCAGCAGCCAAGATAGCGGGCACACCGGGGAGCTGTTTTTT.